This record looks at one T cell receptor (beta chain) sequence and its context. Its antigen is not yet known. Base qualities are not provided; no much larger clone lies one nucleotide away. Another Seattle source contributed samples from volunteer blood donors who had recovered from COVID-19. Collaborating institutions collected whole blood in K2EDTA tubes following their own protocols. For TCRbeta analysis, collaborator samples were shipped as frozen whole blood, as isolated PBMCs, or as DNA extracted from either sample type. The data derive from a study of blood T cell repertoires in COVID-19 (TCRdb year 2020). In terms of the full investigation: Samples covering the acute and convalescent phases of COVID-19 were provided by collaborators in the United States, Italy and Spain. The material from the prospective study consisted of cDNA or gDNA derived from T cells, B-cell-depleted T cells, or PBMCs. Subjects who had been exposed to COVID-19, were actively infected with it, or had recovered from it provided the deeply sampled blood TCRbeta repertoires that made up the dataset. The repertoires were released in a freely available public database intended as a resource for research on the immune response to SARS-CoV-2. Samples came from the ongoing ImmuneRACE study (first 160 participants) plus 1,254 subjects from 6 global collaborators. The sample metadata nearly always contained a de-identified subject ID, COVID-19 status, age in years and sex. HLA class I and class II types, where available, came from metadata supplied by the sample provider rather than from assay-based typing.

TCRbeta CDR3 regions were amplified from genomic DNA using the immunoSEQ Assay, a bias-controlled multiplex PCR. As for the authors' bioinformatics: Within the assay, amplification of reference gene primers was used to estimate how many nucleated cells each sample contained. To quantify the absolute abundance of each unique TCRbeta CDR3 rearrangement, sequence reads were collapsed and filtered. For each sample, productive Simpson clonality was calculated as the square root of Simpson's diversity index over productive rearrangements. TCRdb mirrors the immuneACCESS table, restricted to in-frame sequences. Some clones are absent from its copies; in checked studies, under half trace to an unresolved V gene, and the reason for the others is unknown. The V and J calls and clone size are taken from that table; D and trimming were inferred from the DNA. The table for this sample lists a few hundred thousand clones; about 80% of them were counted only once. Roughly 3% of the sample rests with the top ten.

Study-level results and caveats: The quantity of clinical and demographic metadata differed by source and by participant and was supplied without curation.

Inclusive of the bounding cysteine and phenylalanine, the CDR3 is 15 residues long. Only the CDR3 DNA stays, 45 bases, in frame from base 1. Trimming costs V 8 bases and J 4 bases, and their ends lie 20 bases apart. CDR1 MDHEN and CDR2 SYDVKM were looked up in the germline V gene. What was sequenced was peripheral blood. This TCR derives from a woman in her 30s who had recovered from COVID-19. The receptor chain draws on TRBV28 and TRBJ1-1, with no reliable assignment of the D segment. The DNA sequence is TGTGCCAGCCGCAACCTACAGCGGGTTAGCACTGAAGCTTTCTTT. Translated, it reads CASRNLQRVSTEAFF.